This T cell receptor beta chain stems from a study of OX40 agonist ivuxolimab in advanced cancers. Germline V lookup: CDR1 LGHNA, CDR2 YSLEER. V was pared by 3 bases and J by 3 bases, with 8 bases between. The length of the CDR3 is 13 residues. Generated by immunoSEQ multiplex PCR, the TCRdb table keeps only in-frame clones and is missing some. The repertoire holds approximately 52,000 clones, with 65% to 85% as singletons. The sequenced sample was CD4+ or CD8+ T cells sorted from blood, obtained in a trial of the OX40 agonist ivuxolimab. This chain uses TRBV4-3 with TRBJ1-2; D is possibly TRBD1 (5 bases). This TCR was sampled from an adult with an advanced solid tumor such as melanoma, head and neck, liver or kidney cancer. The CDR3 bases are TGCGCCAGCAGCCAGGACAATTACTATGGCTACACCTTC. Protein: CASSQDNYYGYTF.